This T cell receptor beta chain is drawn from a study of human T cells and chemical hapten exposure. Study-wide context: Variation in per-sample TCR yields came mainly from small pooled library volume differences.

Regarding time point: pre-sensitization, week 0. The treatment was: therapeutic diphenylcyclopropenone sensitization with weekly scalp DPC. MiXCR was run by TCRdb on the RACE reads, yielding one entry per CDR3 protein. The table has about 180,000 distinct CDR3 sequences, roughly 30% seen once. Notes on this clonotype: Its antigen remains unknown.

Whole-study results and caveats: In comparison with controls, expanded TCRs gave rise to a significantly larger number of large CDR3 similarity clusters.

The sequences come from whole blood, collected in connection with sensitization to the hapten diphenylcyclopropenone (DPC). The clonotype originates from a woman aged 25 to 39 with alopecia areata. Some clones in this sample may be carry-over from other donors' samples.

The CDR3 nucleotides read TGCAGCGCGCATAGCGGGAGGGCCTACAATGAGCAGTTCTTC. Amino acids: CSAHSGRAYNEQFF. V usage is TRBV29-1 and J usage is TRBJ2-1; TRBD2 matches at 11 bases. Looked up from germline, CDR1 is SQVTM and CDR2 is ANQGSEA. The CDR3 extends over 14 amino acids. V dropped 7 bases and J dropped 2; count of bases not matched to a gene: 4.